Below, 7 T cell receptor beta chains from the same sample are listed, as sequenced in a study of cytomegalovirus exposure and HLA in healthy donors. The PCR was carried out with 60 Vbeta primers and 13 Jbeta primers. The data were produced by immunoSEQ multiplex PCR, yet TCRdb's version contains in-frame clones alone and is incomplete. Among tens of thousands of clones, roughly 78% were seen once, and the ten largest hold about 4.5%. The source material was PBMCs. These receptors came from a male donor in good health and CMV-seropositive.

V usage is TRBV7-8 and J usage is TRBJ1-1; possible D gene TRBD1, 5 bases. Germline V gives CDR1 SGHVS, CDR2 FQNEAQ. CDR3 length equals 14 residues. The V gene lost 5 bases and the J gene lost 4 bases, with 14 bases spanning the gap. CDR3 residues: CASSVRAGTTEAFF. The CDR3 coding sequence is TGTGCCAGCAGCGTAAGGGCGGGGACCACTGAAGCTTTCTTT.

This CDR3 is CASSESINYGYTF. CDR3 coding DNA: TGTGCCAGCAGTGAGAGTATTAACTATGGCTACACCTTC. J is TRBJ1-2 and V is TRBV6-1, with no clear D. The CDR3 length is 13 residues. Deletions cut 3 bases from V and 1 base from J, with 6 bases between. From germline, CDR1 is MNHNS and CDR2 SASEGT.

This clone appeared a few times. DNA of the CDR3: TGTGCCAGCAGTCGACAGGGAGTTGAAGCTTTCTTT. Its translation is CASSRQGVEAFF. The chain employs TRBV28 and TRBJ1-1; 7 nucleotides match TRBD1. Trimming cost V 5 bases and J 7 bases; bases outside gene matches: 4. This CDR3 spans 12 amino acids. CDR1 is MDHEN and CDR2 is SYDVKM in the germline V gene.

The J gene is TRBJ2-7, the V gene TRBV28; tentative D call: TRBD2 (6 bases). Trimming cost V 4 bases and J 13 bases, with 17 bases left between them. The CDR3 length is 12 residues. Looked up from germline, CDR1 is MDHEN and CDR2 is SYDVKM. Here the CDR3 DNA reads TGTGCCAGCAGTTATTTCGCCGGGACTGCCTACTTC. It translates to CASSYFAGTAYF.

This clone was seen a few times. The rearrangement uses TRBV7-9 and TRBJ2-2; weak D call: TRBD1 (6 bases). CDR3 length: 16 residues. In germline, CDR1 is SEHNR, CDR2 FQNEAQ (reference sequence). The ends were cut back, 4 bases at V and 2 bases at J, with 14 bases in the middle. CDR3 amino acids: CASSSFRDTNTGELFF. The DNA of the CDR3 is TGTGCCAGCAGCTCCTTTCGGGACACTAACACCGGGGAGCTGTTTTTT.

This chain connects TRBV7-9 to TRBJ1-2, with 7 bases that match TRBD1. Germline lookup yields CDR1 SEHNR and CDR2 FQNEAQ (reference sequence). This CDR3 has 16 residues. Trimming cost V 4 bases and J 3 bases; bases outside gene matches: 11. Here the CDR3 reads CASSSHRGGRYYGYTF. The CDR3 bases are TGTGCCAGCAGCTCTCACAGGGGAGGAAGGTACTATGGCTACACCTTC.

The gene calls are TRBV28 and TRBJ2-1, with TRBD2 matching over 8 bases. There are 16 residues in the CDR3. V shed 2 bases, J shed 5 bases, and the junction held 8 bases outside the gene matches. Germline V gives CDR1 MDHEN, CDR2 SYDVKM. CDR3 nucleotide sequence: TGTGCCAGCAGTTTAGCCGGGATAGCGGGAAACAATGAGCAGTTCTTC. Encoded protein: CASSLAGIAGNNEQFF.